This T cell receptor (beta chain) was profiled in a study of shared clonotypes between healthy human individuals. At the level of the study: Each donor's CD4 naive and CD4 memory cells filled three plates apiece, CD8 naive two, and CD8 memory one.

Germline CDR1 MNHEY, CDR2 SVGAGI. Trimming stripped 2 bases from V and 0 bases from J, with 7 bases between. The CDR3 spans 14 residues. A word on this clone: At the DNA level, this CDR3 is encoded by other sequences in the same sample as well.

Produced via immunoSEQ multiplex PCR; TCRdb's table is partial and in-frame only. The sample carries nearly 750,000 clones, around 77% recorded once. Caucasian adults residing in Nashville, Tennessee made up all the donors. The chain recombines TRBV6-5 with TRBJ1-1, with D unclear. This receptor was obtained from a woman aged 25 to 39 in good health. Sequenced material: memory CD4+ T cells sorted from blood. Subset: CD45RA-negative fraction. CDR3 nucleotide sequence: TGTGCCAGCAGTTACAACCGCTTGAACACTGAAGCTTTCTTT. This translates into CASSYNRLNTEAFF.